Included here is one T cell receptor beta chain sequence, with context. V lost 1 base to trimming and J lost 4 bases; unmatched junction nucleotides: 10. This CDR3 has 18 amino acids. The germline V gene encodes CDR1 SGHVS and CDR2 FQNEAQ. The data originate from a study of patients and donors after allogeneic stem cell transplantation. TCRdb re-analysed the RT-PCR reads in MiXCR, keeping a single row per CDR3 protein. Seen here are under 170,000 distinct CDR3 sequences, 30% to 45% observed once, and the top ten hold 50% to 65%. The chain joins TRBV7-8 to TRBJ2-5, with 12 bases that match TRBD2. This sequence originates from a human donor who was either an allogeneic HSCT recipient or a stem cell or donor lymphocyte infusion donor (not recorded which). It is not recorded whose cells these are; they may come from a transplant donor. Sequenced input: blood, either unsorted or a sorted T cell fraction (not recorded which). In nucleotides, the CDR3 is TGTGCCAGCAGCTTAGTAGCAGAACTAGCGGGGGGCGGAGAGACCCAGTACTTC. Translation gives CASSLVAELAGGGETQYF.